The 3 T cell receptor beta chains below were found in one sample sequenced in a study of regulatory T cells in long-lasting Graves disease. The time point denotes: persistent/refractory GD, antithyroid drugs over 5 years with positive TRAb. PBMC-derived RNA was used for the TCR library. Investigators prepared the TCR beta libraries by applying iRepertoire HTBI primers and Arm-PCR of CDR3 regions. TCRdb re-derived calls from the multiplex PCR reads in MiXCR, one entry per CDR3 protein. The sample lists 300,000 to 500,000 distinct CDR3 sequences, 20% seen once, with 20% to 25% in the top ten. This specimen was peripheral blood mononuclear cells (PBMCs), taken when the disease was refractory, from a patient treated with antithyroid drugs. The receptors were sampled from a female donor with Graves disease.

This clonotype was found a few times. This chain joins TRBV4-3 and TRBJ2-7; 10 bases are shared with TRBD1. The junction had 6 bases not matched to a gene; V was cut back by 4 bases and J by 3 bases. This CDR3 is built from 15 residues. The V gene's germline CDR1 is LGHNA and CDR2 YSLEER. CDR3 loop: CASSPGTGDHYEQYF. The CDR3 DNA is TGCGCCAGCAGCCCCGGGACAGGGGATCACTACGAGCAGTACTTC.

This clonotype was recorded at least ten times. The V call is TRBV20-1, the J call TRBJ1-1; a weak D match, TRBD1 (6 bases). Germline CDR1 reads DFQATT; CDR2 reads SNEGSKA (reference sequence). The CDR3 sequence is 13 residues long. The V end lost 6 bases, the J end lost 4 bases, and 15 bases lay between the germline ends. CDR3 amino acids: CSAPDRRATEAFF. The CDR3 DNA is TGCAGTGCCCCCGACAGGAGGGCCACTGAAGCTTTCTTT.

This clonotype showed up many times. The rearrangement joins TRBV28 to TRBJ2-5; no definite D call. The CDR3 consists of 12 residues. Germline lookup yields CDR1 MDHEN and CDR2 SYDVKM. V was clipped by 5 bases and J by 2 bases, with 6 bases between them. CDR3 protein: CASSKRQETQYF. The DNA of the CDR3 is TGTGCCAGCAGTAAGCGACAAGAGACCCAGTACTTC.